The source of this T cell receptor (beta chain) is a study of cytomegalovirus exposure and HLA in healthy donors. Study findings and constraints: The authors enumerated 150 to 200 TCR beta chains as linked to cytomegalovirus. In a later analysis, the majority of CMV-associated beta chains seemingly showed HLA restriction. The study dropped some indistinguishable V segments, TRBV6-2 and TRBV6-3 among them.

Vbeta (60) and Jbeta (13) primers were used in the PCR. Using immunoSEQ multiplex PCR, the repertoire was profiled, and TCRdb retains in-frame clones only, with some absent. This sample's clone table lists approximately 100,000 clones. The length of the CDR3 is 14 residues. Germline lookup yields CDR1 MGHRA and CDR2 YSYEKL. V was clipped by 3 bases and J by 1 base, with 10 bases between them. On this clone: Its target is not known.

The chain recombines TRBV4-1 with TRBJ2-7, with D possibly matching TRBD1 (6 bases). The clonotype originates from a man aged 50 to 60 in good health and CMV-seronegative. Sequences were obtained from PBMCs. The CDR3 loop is CASSHGQLSYEQYF. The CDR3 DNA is TGCGCCAGCAGCCATGGACAGCTTTCCTACGAGCAGTACTTC.